These 13 T cell receptor beta chains were all obtained from the same sample, sequenced in a study of neurological immune-mediated disorders. MiXCR was run by TCRdb on the 5' RACE reads, yielding one entry per CDR3 protein. The table includes some 66,000 distinct CDR3 sequences, around 4% detected once. Sequenced sample: PBMCs. Receptor source: a man aged 50-60 years with multiple sclerosis.

This clonotype was picked up many times. This chain connects TRBV5-4 to TRBJ2-1; perhaps TRBD1 as D (6 bases). This CDR3 contains 15 residues. Germline V gene sequence: CDR1 SGHNT, CDR2 YYREEE (reference sequence). Trimming cost V 3 bases and J 12 bases, with 22 bases left between them. The CDR3 DNA reads TGTGCCAGCAGCTACGGACAGTTAGCTCCTAGGGGGCAGTTCTTC. It specifies CASSYGQLAPRGQFF.

CDR3 nucleotide sequence: TGTGCCAGCAGAAAACAAAGAGCAGGGGGCACTGAAGCTTTCTTT. Translating it yields CASRKQRAGGTEAFF. The chain recombines TRBV12-3 or TRBV12-4 with TRBJ1-1, with 7 bases aligning to TRBD1. CDR3 length: 15 amino acids. Germline trimming cut 6 bases from V and 4 bases from J; bases unmatched to any gene: 11.

This clonotype was recorded many times. V is TRBV29-1 and J is TRBJ2-3; D unclear. The germline gives CDR1 SQVTM, CDR2 ANQGSEA. Trimming shortened V by 4 bases and J by 5 bases, and 13 bases separated the two germline ends. The CDR3 is 13 amino acids. The CDR3 loop reads CSVAAGRRDTQYF. The CDR3 coding sequence is TGCAGCGTTGCCGCAGGTCGCAGAGATACGCAGTATTTT.

This clonotype was seen a single time. CDR3 sequence (DNA): TGTGCCAGCAGCTACAGGGACGACTATGGCTACACCTTC. This sequence encodes CASSYRDDYGYTF. The genes are TRBV5-5 and TRBJ1-2, with D tentatively TRBD1 (6 bases). Trimming shortened V by 3 bases and J by 3 bases, and 9 bases separated the two germline ends. The CDR3 is 13 amino acids. Germline V gene lookup returns CDR1 SGHKS and CDR2 YYEKEE (reference sequence).

This clonotype was detected a few times. A much larger clone is a single base away; this may be a read error. This chain connects TRBV4-2 to TRBJ2-1; D is uncertain. V lost 5 bases and J 5 bases, leaving 10 bases between the germline ends. Per the germline V gene, CDR1 is LGHNA and CDR2 is YNFKEQ. This CDR3 is 13 amino acids long. Written as DNA, the CDR3 is TGTGCCAGCAGCGCCCGAAAGGACAATGAGCAGTTCTTC. Protein product: CASSARKDNEQFF.

This clonotype was detected ten times or more. The V gene is TRBV7-9, the J gene TRBJ1-4, with D maybe TRBD1 (5 bases). Germline-derived CDR1 and CDR2 are SEHNR and FQNEAQ (reference sequence). Trimming removed 5 bases at V and 8 bases at J, with 15 bases between. CDR3 length: 14 amino acids. The CDR3 loop reads CASSNYRDEEKLFF. The CDR3 DNA sequence: TGTGCCAGCAGCAACTACCGGGACGAGGAAAAACTGTTTTTT.

This chain links TRBV5-1 with TRBJ2-1; no reliable D call. V was shortened by 0 bases and J by 7 bases, with 20 bases between the two germline ends. The length of the CDR3 is 17 residues. From germline, CDR1 is SGHRS and CDR2 YFSETQ. The CDR3 region has the DNA TGCGCCAGCAGCTTGGCCCCAGCCTATCCCTCGTGGAATGAGCAGTTCTTC. This encodes CASSLAPAYPSWNEQFF.

This clonotype was detected ten times or more. The chain carries TRBV20-1 and TRBJ1-5, with D hard to call. The CDR3 loop spans 16 amino acids. The ends were cut back, 5 bases at V and 2 bases at J, with 19 bases in the middle. Germline assignment: CDR1 DFQATT and CDR2 SNEGSKA (reference sequence). CDR3 nucleotide sequence: TGCAGTGCTTCGGGCCTCCACGGCAGTGGCAATCAGCCCCAGCATTTT. It is translated as CSASGLHGSGNQPQHF.

The table lists this clonotype with many counts. The chain recombines TRBV7-8 with TRBJ2-3; a possible D gene is TRBD1 (6 bases). This CDR3 region has 13 residues. Germline V gene lookup returns CDR1 SGHVS and CDR2 FQNEAQ. V dropped 6 bases and J dropped 3 bases, with 10 bases sitting between them. The CDR3: CASSTQGTDTQYF. Written as DNA, the CDR3 is TGTGCCAGCAGTACACAGGGAACAGATACGCAGTATTTT.

This clonotype has only a few counts. The rearrangement uses TRBV12-3 or TRBV12-4 and TRBJ2-5, with D possibly being TRBD1 (5 bases). V dropped 1 base and J dropped 1 base, with 7 bases sitting between them. The CDR3 is made up of 14 amino acids. The CDR3 sequence: CASSLGQLQETQYF. CDR3 DNA: TGTGCCAGCAGTTTAGGACAGCTCCAAGAGACCCAGTACTTC.

This clonotype was counted ten times or more. This sequence joins TRBV12-3 or TRBV12-4 and TRBJ2-3, with unresolved D. The length of the CDR3 is 15 residues. Trimming took 6 bases from V and 0 from J, leaving 13 bases between them. The CDR3 DNA reads TGTGCCAGCAGCTTCTTATCACCTAGCACAGATACGCAGTATTTT. The encoded protein is CASSFLSPSTDTQYF.

This clonotype came up many times. The V call is TRBV29-1, the J call TRBJ2-5; D might be TRBD1 (5 bases). The ends were cut back, 5 bases at V and 4 bases at J, with 14 bases in the middle. Germline CDR1 SQVTM, CDR2 ANQGSEA. The CDR3 length is 13 residues. The CDR3 coding sequence is TGCAGCGTTTTGACAGACGCCCCAGAGACCCAGTACTTC. Residues: CSVLTDAPETQYF.

There are many counts of this clonotype. An end of the junction does not agree with germline; a read error may underlie this. The rearrangement uses TRBV11-2 and TRBJ2-2; TRBD2 matches 7 bases. In germline, CDR1 is SGHAT, CDR2 FQNNGV. The CDR3 covers 18 residues. DNA of the CDR3: TGTGCCAGCAGCGTAGAAGGCTTGGGGCGGGGGTCCACCGGGGAGCTGTTTTTT. Protein sequence: CASSVEGLGRGSTGELFF.